The rows below give T cell receptor beta chains drawn from one sample of a study of regulatory T cells in long-lasting Graves disease. One entry per CDR3 protein, called by TCRdb with MiXCR from the multiplex PCR reads. The sample records around 340,000 distinct CDR3 sequences, less than 20% being singletons. The sequencing here drew on peripheral blood mononuclear cells (PBMCs), taken when the disease was refractory, from a patient treated with antithyroid drugs. The source of these receptors is a female donor with Graves disease. Each CDR3 is given with its conserved first and last residue. A D gene is named only where the DNA matches it firmly. Clone size is given for some rows only: seen once, a few or many times, or a class if the clone is expanded.

abundance,j_gene,len,d_gene,v_gene,CDR3nt,CDR3aa
many,TRBJ1-1,15,.,TRBV13,TGTGCCAGCAGCCCTGGGCCCTCTCGGAACACTGAAGCTTTCTTT,CASSPGPSRNTEAFF
.,TRBJ1-6,16,TRBD1,TRBV4-1,TGCGCCAGCAGCCTCCAATGGGACAGGGGTAATTCACCCCTCCACTTT,CASSLQWDRGNSPLHF
.,TRBJ2-7,14,.,TRBV6-1,TGTGCCGGCAGTCATTACCTACTAGATTACGAGCAGTACTTC,CAGSHYLLDYEQYF
many,TRBJ1-2,15,.,TRBV27,TGTGCCAGCAGTAACCGACAGGATTCTAACTATGGCTACACCTTC,CASSNRQDSNYGYTF
.,TRBJ2-3,16,TRBD2,TRBV5-1,TGCGCCAGCAGACCCCGCTCGACTAGCAGTGAAGATACGCAGTATTTT,CASRPRSTSSEDTQYF
many,TRBJ2-5,11,.,TRBV20-1,TGCAGTGCTAGATTACGGGGTCCAGAGTACTTC,CSARLRGPEYF
few,TRBJ2-7,16,.,TRBV12-3/TRBV12-4,TGTGCCAGCAGCTTGGGAGGGGGGACCCCCCCCTACGAGCAGTACTTC,CASSLGGGTPPYEQYF
.,TRBJ1-1,13,TRBD1,TRBV29-1,TGCAGCGTTTCGGACAGGGGGGACACTGAAGCTTTCTTT,CSVSDRGDTEAFF
few,TRBJ1-1,13,.,TRBV7-3,TGTGCCAGCAGCCTCCAGGGAGACACTGAAGCTTTCTTT,CASSLQGDTEAFF
.,TRBJ2-1,16,.,TRBV6-1,TGTGCCAGCAGTACGGGCATATTCAGCTCCTACAATGAGCAGTTCTTC,CASSTGIFSSYNEQFF
.,TRBJ1-5,14,.,TRBV19,TGTGCCAGTAGTACCTCCGGGGGGCCTCAGCCCCAGCATTTT,CASSTSGGPQPQHF
.,TRBJ2-2,13,.,TRBV5-1,TGCGCCAGCAGCTTGAAATACACCGGGGAGCTGTTTTTT,CASSLKYTGELFF
few,TRBJ1-1,13,.,TRBV6-1,TGTGCCAGCAGGTCACAGGGCACAACTGAAGCTTTCTTT,CASRSQGTTEAFF
.,TRBJ2-2,16,.,TRBV7-9,TGTGCCAGCAAGGGTCTGGGGAGGACTCACACCGGGGAGCTGTTTTTT,CASKGLGRTHTGELFF
many,TRBJ1-5,15,TRBD1,TRBV27,TGTGCCAGCAGCTTTGGGACAGGGGCCAATCAGCCCCAGCATTTT,CASSFGTGANQPQHF
.,TRBJ2-5,14,.,TRBV4-1,TGCGCCAGCAGCCAAGATTCGAGGGTTGAGACCCAGTACTTC,CASSQDSRVETQYF
.,TRBJ2-1,12,TRBD2,TRBV2,TGTGCCAGCAGGGAGGGAGGGAACGAGCAGTTCTTC,CASREGGNEQFF
few,TRBJ1-6,17,.,TRBV7-2,TGTGCCAGCAGCTTAGGCCCACGACGGAGCTATAATTCACACCTCCACTTT,CASSLGPRRSYNSHLHF
once,TRBJ2-2,12,.,TRBV18,TGTGCCAGCTCAGTCCGAACCGGGGAGCTGTTTTTT,CASSVRTGELFF
many,TRBJ2-5,13,.,TRBV24-1,TGTGCCACCAGTGACGCCGTCGAGGAGACCCAGTACTTC,CATSDAVEETQYF
.,TRBJ1-1,15,TRBD1,TRBV12-3/TRBV12-4,TGTGCCAGCACCCTGACAGGGGGCTCAAACACTGAAGCTTTCTTT,CASTLTGGSNTEAFF
many,TRBJ1-2,15,.,TRBV3-1,TGTGCCAGCAGCCTGCGGGCTTTGAGGGGCAATGGCTACACCTTC,CASSLRALRGNGYTF
.,TRBJ2-7,15,.,TRBV18,TGTGCCAGCTCATCCTGGACCCGGGACGTCAACGAGCAGTACTTC,CASSSWTRDVNEQYF
.,TRBJ1-6,16,.,TRBV6-5,TGTGCCAGCAGTTACGAGGCCTCCAGGAATAATTCACCCCTCCACTTT,CASSYEASRNNSPLHF
many,TRBJ2-5,14,.,TRBV7-2,TGTGCCAGCAGCTTAAGCGGGCTCCAAGAGACCCAGTACTTC,CASSLSGLQETQYF
.,TRBJ2-7,17,.,TRBV7-2,TGTGCCAGCAGCTTAGCGCGCTCTCTGACGAGCTCCTACGAGCAGTACTTC,CASSLARSLTSSYEQYF
many,TRBJ1-1,15,.,TRBV7-8,TGTGCCAGCAGCTTAGAAGTCCGAGGAAGACCTGAAGCTTTCTTT,CASSLEVRGRPEAFF
.,TRBJ1-4,15,.,TRBV19,TGTGCCAGTAGTCTCCGGACAGCCTTTTATGAAAAACTGTTTTTT,CASSLRTAFYEKLFF
.,TRBJ2-5,16,.,TRBV11-3,TGTGCCAGCAGCTCCTCGTCCGGGACGGATCAAGAGACCCAGTACTTC,CASSSSSGTDQETQYF